The sequence of this T cell receptor beta chain was determined in a study of blood T cell repertoires in COVID-19. About the study: Some COVID-19 samples were acute and others convalescent; all came from the United States, Italy and Spain. PBMCs, B-cell-depleted T cells, or T cells were the source of the cDNA or gDNA that made up the material.

Authors' analysis steps: Estimates of nucleated cell counts were drawn from the amplification of reference gene primers. Method: immunoSEQ multiplex PCR; TCRdb's copy keeps in-frame clones and lacks some. V and J calls plus clone size are reproduced from that table; the DNA served to infer D and trimming. The table lists over 200,000 clones, roughly 82% of them singletons. Germline CDR1 reads SGHRS; CDR2 reads YFSETQ. With 4 bases removed from V and 7 bases from J, the gap between germline ends came to 9 bases. The CDR3 is 12 residues long. J is TRBJ2-1 and V is TRBV5-1; D gene uncertain. The sample comprised peripheral blood. The sequence was collected from a woman aged 40 to 55 with acute or convalescent COVID-19. The CDR3 sequence: CASSPRANEQFF. The CDR3 DNA reads as TGCGCCAGCAGCCCAAGAGCAAATGAGCAGTTCTTC.